The sequence of this T cell receptor (beta chain) was determined in a study of T cells in Graves' hyperthyroidism and ophthalmopathy. About the research overall: Upon initial diagnosis and before any treatment, peripheral blood was collected.

Orbital computed tomography and thyroid ultrasound, together with serum TRAb and thyroxine and clinical symptoms, were used for diagnoses. CDR1 SQVTM and CDR2 ANQGSEA come from the germline V gene. There are 11 residues in the CDR3. Trimming left V 3 bases short and J 5 bases short, with 7 bases between. From RNA transcripts, TCR beta CDR3 regions were amplified. In the first-round RT-PCR of the TCR CDR3, the HTBI primer set was used. Via MiXCR, TCRdb re-called the multiplex PCR reads, giving one row per CDR3 protein. The sample has hundreds of thousands of distinct CDR3 sequences, more than 15% seen once; the top ten hold approximately 14%. General observations from the study: Ophthalmopathy could be told apart from stable hyperthyroidism with a 13 V-J model.

With regard to this clonotype: The antigen remains unidentified.

This rearrangement joins TRBV29-1 to TRBJ2-5; D not resolved. The clonotype comes from a woman aged 18-30 years with Graves' hyperthyroidism. Sequences were obtained from blood. The CDR3 protein is CSVDFIETQYF. The CDR3 region has the DNA TGCAGCGTTGATTTTATCGAGACCCAGTACTTC.